Following are 30 T cell receptor beta chains from one sample sequenced in a study of Tregs in tolerant kidney transplant recipients. Antigens for these TCRs are unknown. This table comes from immunoSEQ multiplex PCR, and its TCRdb copy is limited to in-frame clones, with some not included. The sample records 9,000 to 13,000 clones, around 90% being singletons. The sequenced sample was Tregs from blood cultured with allogeneic cells, obtained before the transplant. The receptor set was obtained from a human patient who received a combined kidney and bone marrow transplant.

This clone was seen a single time. The CDR3 protein is CASSQGTGAIITNYGYTF. In DNA form, the CDR3 reads TGTGCCAGCAGCCAAGGGACAGGGGCCATAATTACTAACTATGGCTACACCTTC. V is TRBV5-6 and J is TRBJ1-2, with 10 bases aligning to TRBD1. V shed 4 bases, J shed 0 bases, and the junction held 12 bases outside the gene matches. This CDR3 comprises 18 residues. Germline V lookup: CDR1 SGHDT, CDR2 YYEEEE.

This chain joins TRBV10-3 and TRBJ1-2, with 7 bases lining up with TRBD1. From germline, CDR1 is ENHRY and CDR2 SYGVKD. The CDR3 has 13 amino acids. With 5 bases clipped from V and 5 bases from J, the junction kept 5 bases outside the gene matches. Here the CDR3 reads CAISRRDRYGYTF. The CDR3 DNA follows: TGTGCCATCAGTAGACGGGACAGATATGGCTACACCTTC.

The chain carries TRBV19 and TRBJ2-7, with 7 bases identical to TRBD1. The V and J ends lost 3 bases and 3 bases, in that order; junction bases with no gene match: 5. CDR3 length: 14 amino acids. Germline CDR1 is LNHDA and CDR2 is SQIVND (reference sequence). CDR3 amino acids: CASSMGAGGYEQYF. For the CDR3, the DNA is TGTGCCAGTAGTATGGGGGCAGGGGGCTACGAGCAGTACTTC. Full variable domain (remainder filled in from reference TRBV19 and TRBJ2-7): DGGITQSPKYLFRKEGQNVTLSCEQNLNHDAMYWYRQDPGQGLRLIYYSQIVNDFQKGDIAEGYSVSREKKESFPLTVTSAQKNPTAFYLCASSMGAGGYEQYFGPGTRLTVT.

The chain uses TRBV7-3 and TRBJ2-7, with 9 bases lining up with TRBD1. From germline, CDR1 is SGHTA and CDR2 FQGTGA. CDR3 length: 15 residues. With V trimmed by 5 bases and J by 5 bases, 10 bases remained unmatched. The CDR3 DNA follows: TGTGCCAGCAGCCCAGGTGGGACAGGGAGTAACGAGCAGTACTTC. This encodes CASSPGGTGSNEQYF.

This clone has more than one count but fewer than ten. The J gene is TRBJ1-1, the V gene TRBV5-1, with 8 bases that match TRBD1. CDR3 length: 14 amino acids. V lost 4 bases to trimming and J lost 1 base; unmatched junction nucleotides: 3. Germline CDR1 and CDR2: SGHRS and YFSETQ. CDR3 DNA sequence: TGCGCCAGCAGCGGGGGGACAGGGAACACTGAAGCTTTCTTT. This translates into CASSGGTGNTEAFF.

CDR3 DNA: TGTGCCACCCGACCACTTCGCTCCTACAATGAGCAGTTCTTC. Encoded protein: CATRPLRSYNEQFF. The chain combines TRBV2 with TRBJ2-1; D is undetermined. Germline V gene data show CDR1 as SNHLY and CDR2 as FYNNEI. Trimming stripped 10 bases from V and 0 bases from J, with 13 bases between. CDR3 size: 14 residues.

The V call is TRBV28, the J call TRBJ1-2; D may be TRBD1 (5 bases). Trimming shortened V by 6 bases and J by 4 bases, and 15 bases separated the two germline ends. Germline-derived CDR1 and CDR2 are MDHEN and SYDVKM. The length of the CDR3 is 14 residues. The CDR3 here is CASRRDGTGYGYTF. The CDR3 DNA reads as TGTGCCAGCAGACGGGACGGTACTGGCTATGGCTACACCTTC.

The CDR3 sequence: CASSKNTEAFF. The CDR3 coding sequence is TGTGCCAGCAGCAAGAACACTGAAGCTTTCTTT. The chain carries TRBV9 and TRBJ1-1; no reliable D call. Germline CDR1 is SGDLS and CDR2 is YYNGEE. V shed 4 bases and J shed 1 base, with 2 bases lying between them. The CDR3 is 11 amino acids.

The J gene is TRBJ2-1, the V gene TRBV18; 8 nucleotides align to TRBD2. This CDR3 has 16 residues. The trim removed 3 bases at V and 5 bases at J, leaving 9 bases unmatched. The V gene's germline CDR1 is KGHSH and CDR2 LQKENI. The CDR3 loop reads CASSPLAGGIDNEQFF. The DNA of the CDR3 is TGTGCCAGCTCACCGCTAGCGGGCGGCATTGACAATGAGCAGTTCTTC.

This chain connects TRBV7-2 to TRBJ2-1; D remains unclear. Trimming took 1 base from V and 7 from J, leaving 8 bases between them. This CDR3 region has 13 residues. Germline V gene lookup returns CDR1 SGHTA and CDR2 FQGNSA. CDR3 in amino acids: CASSLVAANEQFF. CDR3 DNA: TGTGCCAGCAGCTTAGTGGCAGCGAATGAGCAGTTCTTC.

The chain employs TRBV7-2 and TRBJ1-6; D is unresolved. This CDR3 is built from 13 residues. V was trimmed by 1 base and J by 7 bases, leaving 5 bases between them. Per the germline V gene, CDR1 is SGHTA and CDR2 is FQGNSA. CDR3 nucleotides: TGTGCCAGCAGCTTAGTGAGGAATTCACCCCTCCACTTT. Translation: CASSLVRNSPLHF. Variable domain in full (rest from reference TRBV7-2 and TRBJ1-6): GAGVSQSPSNKVTEKGKDVELRCDPISGHTALYWYRQSLGQGLEFLIYFQGNSAPDKSGLPSDRFSAERTGGSVSTLTIQRTQQEDSAVYLCASSLVRNSPLHFGNGTRLTVT.

V usage is TRBV5-1 and J usage is TRBJ2-5; D ambiguous. Germline V gene data show CDR1 as SGHRS and CDR2 as YFSETQ. The ends were cut back, 4 bases at V and 4 bases at J, with 14 bases in the middle. CDR3 size: 14 residues. CDR3 sequence reads: CASSLGDIRETQYF. DNA of the CDR3: TGCGCCAGCAGCCTTGGGGATATCCGAGAGACCCAGTACTTC.

In this sample, this clone turned up once. The gene calls are TRBV30 and TRBJ2-2; possible D gene TRBD1, 6 bases. The CDR3 covers 15 residues. Germline V gene data show CDR1 as GTSNPN and CDR2 as SVGIG (reference sequence). Trimming cost V 4 bases and J 5 bases, with 17 bases left between them. The CDR3 region has the DNA TGTGCCTGGAAACTCACAGGGCTGGTGACCGGGGAGCTGTTTTTT. This encodes CAWKLTGLVTGELFF.

The rearrangement links TRBV30 to TRBJ2-1, with 13 bases lining up with TRBD2. Germline values: CDR1 GTSNPN, CDR2 SVGIG (reference sequence). The CDR3 is 14 amino acids. Losses at the gene ends were 2 bases for V and 10 bases for J; bases not matched to a gene: 5. CDR3 in amino acids: CAWSQLGLAGEQFF. The CDR3, as DNA: TGTGCCTGGAGTCAATTGGGACTAGCGGGAGAGCAGTTCTTC.

The chain has TRBV19 and TRBJ2-7; maybe TRBD1 (6 bases). Germline CDR1 LNHDA, CDR2 SQIVND (reference sequence). V was pared by 5 bases and J by 2 bases, with 16 bases between. CDR3 size: 15 residues. The CDR3 is CASSYRVKETYEQYF. In DNA form, the CDR3 reads TGTGCCAGTAGTTACAGGGTAAAGGAGACCTACGAGCAGTACTTC.

V is TRBV30 and J is TRBJ1-4, with 7 bases that match TRBD1. This CDR3 is 17 amino acids long. V shed 8 bases and J 0 bases; nucleotides not matched to a gene: 15. Germline V gene sequence: CDR1 GTSNPN, CDR2 SVGIG (reference sequence). The CDR3 region is CARPHRGPAATNEKLFF. CDR3 coding DNA: TGTGCCCGGCCTCACAGGGGCCCTGCAGCAACTAATGAAAAACTGTTTTTT.

The chain recombines TRBV25-1 with TRBJ1-1; D might be TRBD1 (5 bases). The length of the CDR3 is 15 residues. Germline assignment: CDR1 MGHDK and CDR2 SYGVNS. With 5 bases removed from V and 2 bases from J, the gap between germline ends came to 15 bases. This chain's CDR3 is CASSLFGGPNTEAFF. CDR3 bases: TGTGCCAGCAGTCTTTTTGGGGGACCAAACACTGAAGCTTTCTTT.

The V call is TRBV25-1, the J call TRBJ1-6; D is undetermined. Germline CDR1 reads MGHDK; CDR2 reads SYGVNS. The V gene lost 5 bases and the J gene lost 8 bases, with 4 bases spanning the gap. The CDR3 sequence is 11 residues long. The CDR3 loop reads CASSPDSPLHF. The CDR3 bases are TGTGCCAGCAGTCCTGATTCACCCCTCCACTTT.

The gene calls are TRBV5-4 and TRBJ2-5; TRBD2 is a possible D gene (5 bases). V lost 3 bases and J lost 8, with 23 bases in between. Germline lookup yields CDR1 SGHNT and CDR2 YYREEE (reference sequence). There are 16 residues in the CDR3. CDR3 sequence reads: CASSSARTSQTGTQYF. The CDR3 nucleotides read TGTGCCAGCAGCTCGGCTAGGACTTCCCAAACGGGTACCCAGTACTTC.

The chain uses TRBV11-2 and TRBJ1-4, with D perhaps matching TRBD1 (6 bases). V gave up 1 base and J gave up 8 bases, with 14 bases separating them. This CDR3 region has 15 residues. The germline CDR1 and CDR2 sequences are SGHAT and FQNNGV. CDR3: CASSLGYRGREKLFF. The CDR3 nucleotides read TGTGCCAGCAGCTTAGGTTATAGGGGGAGAGAAAAACTGTTTTTT.

The chain couples TRBV5-1 to TRBJ1-1, with D uncertain. V lost 4 bases, J lost 1 base, and 14 bases lay in between. The CDR3 consists of 15 residues. Germline V gene data show CDR1 as SGHRS and CDR2 as YFSETQ. For the CDR3, the DNA is TGCGCCAGCAGCGCCGGGCCTCATAGGAACACTGAAGCTTTCTTT. Translating it yields CASSAGPHRNTEAFF.

V and J are TRBV20-1 and TRBJ2-7, with D possibly being TRBD1 (6 bases). CDR3 length: 10 amino acids. The germline CDR1 and CDR2 sequences are DFQATT and SNEGSKA (reference sequence). Trimming removed 3 bases from V and 8 bases from J, with 8 bases in between. The CDR3 DNA reads as TGCAGTGCTAGCCGGGACAAGCAGTACTTC. Its translation: CSASRDKQYF.

This chain connects TRBV2 to TRBJ1-6; TRBD1 matches 7 bases. J lost 5 bases, V lost 6 bases, and 4 bases had no gene match. The CDR3 totals 14 residues. Germline V CDR1 and CDR2: SNHLY, FYNNEI. Here the CDR3 reads CASRIQGHNSPLHF. The CDR3 coding sequence is TGTGCCAGCAGAATACAGGGGCATAATTCACCCCTCCACTTT.

The rearrangement uses TRBV19 and TRBJ1-2; D is unresolved. CDR3 length: 13 amino acids. V was pared by 1 base and J by 5 bases, with 8 bases between. Germline V lookup: CDR1 LNHDA, CDR2 SQIVND (reference sequence). CDR3 region: CASSIVHEYGYTF. The CDR3 DNA reads TGTGCCAGTAGTATAGTACATGAGTATGGCTACACCTTC.

V gene TRBV4-2 combines with J gene TRBJ2-3; a possible D gene is TRBD1 (5 bases). Germline CDR1 reads LGHNA; CDR2 reads YNFKEQ. There are 16 residues in the CDR3. V lost 4 bases and J lost 0, with 14 bases in between. This CDR3 reads CASSPTSDRSTDTQYF. CDR3 bases: TGTGCCAGCAGCCCCACCTCCGACAGAAGCACAGATACGCAGTATTTT.

The chain recombines TRBV25-1 with TRBJ2-7; 9 bases agree with TRBD2. Unmatched junction bases numbered 9, after V lost 5 bases and J lost 7 bases. CDR1 MGHDK and CDR2 SYGVNS come from the germline V gene. The CDR3 extends over 14 amino acids. In DNA, the CDR3 is TGTGCCAGCAGTCGGGCGGGAGGGCCCAGAGAGCAGTACTTC. Translated: CASSRAGGPREQYF.

CDR3 loop: CASSAGQYNEQFF. DNA of the CDR3: TGTGCCAGCAGCGCGGGACAGTACAATGAGCAGTTCTTC. The chain has TRBV9 and TRBJ2-1, with 7 bases that match TRBD1. This CDR3 is 13 amino acids long. With 3 bases clipped from V and 4 bases from J, the junction kept 1 base outside the gene matches. The V gene's germline CDR1 is SGDLS and CDR2 YYNGEE. The whole variable domain, filled in from reference TRBV9 and TRBJ2-1, reads DSGVTQTPKHLITATGQRVTLRCSPRSGDLSVYWYQQSLDQGLQFLIQYYNGEERAKGNILERFSAQQFPDLHSELNLSSLELGDSALYFCASSAGQYNEQFFGPGTRLTVL.

The chain has TRBV2 and TRBJ1-2, with 7 positions matching TRBD1. CDR1 and CDR2 from the germline V gene are SNHLY and FYNNEI. V was pared by 1 base and J by 5 bases, with 1 base of the junction left unmatched. The CDR3 totals 13 residues. CDR3 residues: CASSEGRGYGYTF. The DNA of the CDR3 is TGTGCCAGCAGTGAAGGCAGGGGGTATGGCTACACCTTC. Filled out from reference TRBV2 and TRBJ1-2, the complete variable domain reads EPEVTQTPSHQVTQMGQEVILRCVPISNHLYFYWYRQILGQKVEFLVSFYNNEISEKSEIFDDQFSVERPDGSNFTLKIRSTKLEDSAMYFCASSEGRGYGYTFGSGTRLTVV.

This clone was observed once. This chain links TRBV28 with TRBJ1-5; tentatively, D is TRBD1 (5 bases). The CDR3 is made up of 12 amino acids. Per germline, CDR1 MDHEN and CDR2 SYDVKM. Trimming took off 7 bases at V and 4 bases at J, with 8 bases between the two ends. CDR3 amino acids: CASIRDNQPQHF. CDR3 in DNA: TGTGCCAGCATCAGGGATAATCAGCCCCAGCATTTT.

V usage is TRBV7-9 and J usage is TRBJ2-7; 11 positions match TRBD2. The CDR3 runs 15 residues. Germline CDR1 SEHNR, CDR2 FQNEAQ (reference sequence). The J segment lost 5 bases and the V segment lost 1 base, leaving 4 bases of the junction unmatched. CDR3 sequence (DNA): TGTGCCAGCAGCTTAGGCCTAGCGGGAGGACACGAGCAGTACTTC. This encodes CASSLGLAGGHEQYF.